This is a list of T cell receptor beta chains from one sample in a study of long-term antiretroviral therapy in people with HIV. Data came from immunoSEQ multiplex PCR; TCRdb stores just in-frame clones and leaves some out. The data hold 20,000 to 25,000 clones, with roughly 85% observed a single time. The sequenced sample was unsorted PBMCs, obtained 4.1 years after starting antiretroviral therapy. These receptors originate from a woman aged 40 to 50 with HIV. The CDR3 runs from the conserved cysteine through the conserved F or W. The order of the fields is J gene, V gene, CDR3 protein.

>TRBJ2-5|TRBV5-6
CASSPFQGLAGMETQYF
>TRBJ2-1|TRBV7-9
CASSPTASGVNNEQFF
>TRBJ1-1|TRBV7-2
CASSIGPNTEAFF
>TRBJ2-7|TRBV27
CASSEGAREQYF
>TRBJ2-1|TRBV11-3
CASSLESYNEQFF
>TRBJ1-5|TRBV28
CASRGTGEGQPQHF
>TRBJ1-1|TRBV4-1
CASSQGLGVGSTEAFF
>TRBJ2-7|TRBV7-9
CASIGTSGNRQYF
>TRBJ1-6|TRBV11-2
CASSSPHTEGSPLHF
>TRBJ1-2|TRBV5-5
CASSLGRANRDGYTF
>TRBJ1-5|TRBV6-5
CASSQTGGNQPQHF
>TRBJ2-2|TRBV5-1
CASSLAVRFTGELFF
>TRBJ2-1|TRBV19
CASSIGSGGAAYNEQFF
>TRBJ2-2|TRBV9
CASSVGVNTGELFF
>TRBJ2-7|TRBV7-2
CASSLNTRYEQYF
>TRBJ1-4|TRBV19
CASTPGTGIEKLFF
>TRBJ2-5|TRBV6-1
CASSEPRTFRETQYF
>TRBJ1-1|TRBV19
CASVDRGQTNTEAFF
>TRBJ1-6|TRBV2
CATQDRAGNSPLHF
>TRBJ2-5|TRBV9
CASSVGLSGTLQETQYF
>TRBJ1-3|TRBV5-6
CASSWGGAGTDSSGNTIYF
>TRBJ2-7|TRBV2
CASSGRPGQASHEQYF
>TRBJ2-7|TRBV11-3
CASSADYEQYF
>TRBJ2-2|TRBV5-6
CASSFRSTAYTGELFF
>TRBJ1-1|TRBV4-2
CASSQDSVITEAFF
>TRBJ1-2|TRBV5-1
CASRMTGAYNYGYTF
>TRBJ2-1|TRBV27
CASSLGQGHEQFF
>TRBJ1-2|TRBV2
CASIGQTNYGYTF
>TRBJ2-7|TRBV7-9
CASSLGVTSYEQYF
>TRBJ1-2|TRBV5-6
CASSSTTRRVDYGYTF
>TRBJ2-7|TRBV19
CASSMGGGPSYEQYF
>TRBJ1-2|TRBV12-5
CASGLAQGSGGYTF
>TRBJ2-7|TRBV6-1
CASSDTSGISYEQYF
>-|TRBV6-1
CASSEWTAYEQYF
>TRBJ2-6|TRBV5-5
CASSKTGDNSGANVLTF
>TRBJ2-2|TRBV11-2
CASSLDAENTGELFF
>TRBJ1-1|TRBV11-3
CASSPERQPNTEAFF
>TRBJ1-2|TRBV7-2
CASSPNREAGYTF
>TRBJ1-1|TRBV5-1
CASSLETMRTEAFF
>TRBJ1-2|TRBV4-1
CASRQGPGGEGYTF
>TRBJ1-2|TRBV6-6
CASSYSEQGFYGYTF
>TRBJ1-2|TRBV5-1
CASGDRDGYTF
>TRBJ2-3|TRBV19
CASRDGLAAGTDTQYF
>TRBJ2-2|TRBV7-2
CASSLGLAGRTGELFF
>TRBJ2-1|TRBV28
CASTLAGGPINEQFF
>TRBJ2-7|TRBV5-6
CASSLRGVRSGEQYF
>TRBJ1-1|TRBV19
CASSIGQGAFTEAFF
>TRBJ2-2|TRBV7-8
CASSPQRGRAGGTGELFF
>TRBJ2-5|TRBV7-9
CASSPGDTRGETQYF
>TRBJ2-5|TRBV10-3
CAISDLGRARETQYF
>TRBJ1-2|TRBV9
CASSVHEQGSGGYTF
>TRBJ1-2|TRBV4-3
CASSQVGREGEGYTF
>TRBJ2-1|TRBV5-1
CASSLGLAGFYNEQFF
>TRBJ1-2|TRBV6-5
CASSYFGAGVYGYTF
>TRBJ2-2|TRBV4-3
CASSQEFLAGRTGELFF
>TRBJ2-5|TRBV7-2
CASSLEWGAETQYF
>TRBJ2-7|TRBV5-1
CASTNIRGAGAVEQYF
>TRBJ2-7|TRBV29-1
CSVAGTASSYEQYF
>TRBJ1-4|TRBV6-5
CASSYSGATNEKLFF